This T cell receptor (beta chain) was sequenced in a study of shared clonotypes between healthy human individuals. Only in-frame clones appear in the TCRdb table, and some are missing; sequencing was by immunoSEQ multiplex PCR. The sample holds fewer than 800,000 clones; about 92% are singletons and the top ten take approximately 22%. The V and J ends lost 0 bases and 4 bases respectively, with 14 bases between them. CDR1 and CDR2 from the germline V gene are SGDLS and YYNGEE. The CDR3 spans 16 residues. Terminally differentiated effector memory CD45RA+ cells were left out of the naive CD8 fraction, which was CD45RO-negative and positively selected for CCR7.

The sequencing sample was made of naive CD8+ T cells sorted from blood. V and J are TRBV9 and TRBJ2-1; D possibly uses TRBD1 or TRBD2 (6 bases each). This clonotype was sampled from a young man in good health. The CDR3 loop reads CASSVEGGGKYNEQFF. In nucleotides, the CDR3 is TGTGCCAGCAGCGTAGAGGGGGGAGGAAAGTACAATGAGCAGTTCTTC.